Sequencing of this TCR gamma chain was carried out in a study of gamma-delta chains in newborns, infants, children. Study as a whole: Innate gammadelta T cells reportedly expand polyclonally right after birth, driven by microbial exposure, per the title.

TCRdb redid the clone calls on the reads with CATT. The top ten hold around 14% of the sample, which has several hundred gamma-chain clones, about 2% seen once. This CDR3 contains 13 residues. Germline-derived CDR1 and CDR2 are VTNTFY and YDVSTARD (reference sequence). In the case of this clone: A much larger clone lies one base from this, so it may be a read error.

The receptor's source is a child who was a newborn, infant or young child, either healthy, febrile or measles-vaccinated (not recorded which). The sample taken for sequencing was blood. This rearrangement joins TRGV3 to TRGJ1 or TRGJ2. The CDR3 DNA is TGTGCCACCTGGGACAGGCCGAATTACAAGAAACTCTTT. It yields the protein CATWDRPNYKKLF.